Following are 25 T cell receptor beta chains from one sample sequenced in a study of regulatory T cells in long-lasting Graves disease. Time point specified: newly diagnosed GD, antithyroid drugs for less than 3 months. Extracted PBMC RNA gave rise to the TCR library. According to the study, TCR beta libraries were built with iRepertoire HTBI primers and CDR3-region Arm-PCR. TCRdb used MiXCR to reprocess the multiplex PCR reads, holding one entry per CDR3 protein. Of under 300,000 distinct CDR3 sequences listed, about 18% are singletons. These data were likewise used in another study, on T cells in Graves' hyperthyroidism and ophthalmopathy.

Sequencing used peripheral blood mononuclear cells (PBMCs), obtained at new diagnosis, from a patient treated with antithyroid drugs. Receptors were obtained from a woman aged 30 to 39 with Graves disease.

This clonotype appeared many times. The J gene is TRBJ1-5, the V gene TRBV2, with unresolved D. This CDR3 contains 15 residues. From germline, CDR1 is SNHLY and CDR2 FYNNEI. Trimming pared 2 bases from V and 3 bases from J, leaving 11 bases between. The CDR3, as DNA: TGTGCCAGCAGTGAAAGTTTTGGATTCAATCAGCCCCAGCATTTT. Its translation: CASSESFGFNQPQHF.

V and J are TRBV5-6 and TRBJ1-2; no clear D. In germline, CDR1 is SGHDT, CDR2 YYEEEE. This CDR3 comprises 14 residues. Trimming removed 4 bases at V and 5 bases at J, with 15 bases between. In DNA form, the CDR3 reads TGTGCCAGCAGCCGATTGACTGGGAGGTATGGCTACACCTTC. Protein product: CASSRLTGRYGYTF.

This clonotype has a handful of counts. The rearrangement uses TRBV11-2 and TRBJ1-4; 8 bases fit TRBD1. The CDR3 covers 19 residues. CDR1 SGHAT and CDR2 FQNNGV come from the germline V gene. V was pared by 4 bases and J by 0 bases, with 13 bases of the junction left unmatched. The CDR3 loop reads CASSSTPGQETPTNEKLFF. The CDR3 DNA reads as TGTGCCAGCAGCTCGACTCCGGGACAGGAAACACCAACTAATGAAAAACTGTTTTTT.

This clonotype has a handful of counts. A far larger clone is one nucleotide away, so this likely arose from a read error. The genes are TRBV11-1 and TRBJ1-2; D remains ambiguous. CDR1 is SGHAT and CDR2 is FQDESV in the germline V gene (reference sequence). The CDR3 loop spans 15 amino acids. Here the CDR3 reads CASSFNRGESYGHTF. In nucleotides, the CDR3 is TGTGCCAGCAGCTTCAATCGCGGGGAGAGCTATGGCCACACCTTC.

This clonotype was seen repeatedly, ten times or more. The rearrangement uses TRBV7-8 and TRBJ1-1; D perhaps matches TRBD1 (6 bases). This CDR3 region has 20 residues. Germline CDR1 reads SGHVS; CDR2 reads FQNEAQ. V was cut by 3 bases and J by 3 bases, with 29 bases left in between. CDR3 sequence (DNA): TGTGCCAGCAGCTTGACGGGGCGGGTCACAGGGAGGGGAACCTACACTGAAGCTTTCTTT. As protein: CASSLTGRVTGRGTYTEAFF.

The rearrangement joins TRBV4-1 to TRBJ2-7, with D perhaps matching TRBD1 (6 bases). The CDR3 loop spans 15 amino acids. CDR1 is MGHRA and CDR2 is YSYEKL in the germline V gene. V lost 6 bases, J lost 0 bases, and 15 bases lay in between. CDR3 sequence: CASRPGQSSSYEQYF. CDR3 coding DNA: TGCGCCAGCAGACCCGGACAGTCGAGCTCCTACGAGCAGTACTTC.

The sample holds a few counts of this clonotype. As DNA, the CDR3 is TGTGCCAGCAGTAGGGACATTGGCTACACCTTC. Translating it yields CASSRDIGYTF. The V and J genes are TRBV25-1 and TRBJ1-2; D is possibly TRBD1 (6 bases). The germline V and J ends were trimmed by 5 bases and 7 bases, with 8 bases remaining between them. The CDR3 length is 11 residues. Germline V CDR1 and CDR2: MGHDK, SYGVNS.

This rearrangement joins TRBV20-1 to TRBJ2-5; D is perhaps TRBD1 or TRBD2 (6 bases each). In germline, CDR1 is DFQATT, CDR2 SNEGSKA (reference sequence). V was pared by 3 bases and J by 5 bases, with 16 bases between. CDR3 length equals 14 residues. This CDR3 reads CSASFGGPGETQYF. The CDR3 DNA reads as TGCAGTGCTAGTTTTGGGGGGCCGGGGGAGACCCAGTACTTC.

This clonotype was seen at least ten times. The rearrangement uses TRBV5-1 and TRBJ1-3; D is uncertain. Between the trimmed V and J ends, which lost 2 bases and 0 bases, there was a span of 15 bases. This CDR3 has 17 amino acids. Germline CDR1 and CDR2: SGHRS and YFSETQ. Here the CDR3 reads CASSFNALRSSGNTIYF. The CDR3 coding sequence is TGCGCCAGCAGCTTCAACGCCCTAAGGAGCTCTGGAAACACCATATATTTT.

V is TRBV12-5 and J is TRBJ2-7; TRBD1 aligns across 8 bases. Trimming cost V 5 bases and J 2 bases; bases outside gene matches: 5. The length of the CDR3 is 14 residues. CDR1 is LGHNT, CDR2 FRNRAP, per germline. The CDR3 DNA follows: TGTGCTAGTGGTGCAGGACAGGGAACCTACGAGCAGTACTTC. Amino acid sequence: CASGAGQGTYEQYF. The variable domain in full, completed from reference TRBV12-5 and TRBJ2-7, reads DARVTQTPRHKVTEMGQEVTMRCQPILGHNTVFWYRQTMMQGLELLAYFRNRAPLDDSGMPKDRFSAEMPDATLATLKIQPSEPRDSAVYFCASGAGQGTYEQYFGPGTRLTVT.

This clonotype was seen many times. This chain links TRBV6-2 or TRBV6-3 with TRBJ2-7, with TRBD1 matching 9 bases. CDR1 and CDR2 from the germline V gene are MNHEY and SVGEGT. The junction had 6 bases not matched to a gene; V was cut back by 7 bases and J by 5 bases. The CDR3 spans 13 residues. The CDR3 is CASIGTGMNEQYF. For the CDR3, the DNA is TGTGCCAGCATAGGGACAGGGATGAACGAGCAGTACTTC.

Only a few counts were recorded for this clonotype. This sequence joins TRBV19 and TRBJ2-4; no definite D call. There are 14 residues in the CDR3. Germline CDR1 and CDR2: LNHDA and SQIVND (reference sequence). V dropped 6 bases and J dropped 2 bases, with 11 bases sitting between them. CDR3 nucleotides: TGTGCCAGTAGCATCAGTGGGCCCAAAAACATTCAGTACTTC. It encodes CASSISGPKNIQYF.

The rearrangement uses TRBV19 and TRBJ1-4; 12 nucleotides line up with TRBD1. The CDR3 contains 19 residues. The V segment lost 5 bases and the J segment 6 bases; nucleotides outside the gene matches: 16. The germline CDR1 and CDR2 sequences are LNHDA and SQIVND (reference sequence). The CDR3 sequence: CASSALGGGTGGFDEKLFF. The CDR3 DNA follows: TGTGCCAGTAGTGCCCTCGGAGGCGGGACAGGGGGCTTTGATGAAAAACTGTTTTTT.

This clonotype was observed many times. The V and J genes are TRBV4-1 and TRBJ2-5, with D unresolved. V was pared by 5 bases and J by 3 bases, with 10 bases between. Germline lookup yields CDR1 MGHRA and CDR2 YSYEKL. The CDR3 spans 13 residues. The CDR3 sequence: CASSNLKEETQYF. For the CDR3, the DNA is TGCGCCAGCAGCAATCTGAAGGAAGAGACCCAGTACTTC.

In this sample, this clonotype turned up many times. This chain uses TRBV20-1 with TRBJ2-5; 8 bases align to TRBD2. The length of the CDR3 is 14 residues. Germline assignment: CDR1 DFQATT and CDR2 SNEGSKA (reference sequence). Trimming cost V 8 bases and J 4 bases; bases outside gene matches: 12. The CDR3 region is CSSPPLGGVETQYF. For the CDR3, the DNA is TGCAGTTCTCCTCCACTCGGGGGGGTAGAGACCCAGTACTTC.

This clonotype was picked up many times. The chain joins TRBV3-1 to TRBJ1-3, with a weak D call TRBD1 (6 bases). CDR1 is LGHDT and CDR2 is YNNKEL in the germline V gene (reference sequence). The CDR3 length is 13 residues. V gave up 4 bases and J gave up 4 bases, with 8 bases separating them. CDR3 sequence reads: CASSRTAGNTIYF. The CDR3 nucleotides are TGTGCCAGCAGCCGGACAGCGGGAAACACCATATATTTT.

This clonotype was found many times. The rearrangement uses TRBV6-1 and TRBJ2-7; TRBD1 aligns across 8 bases. The V gene's germline CDR1 is MNHNS and CDR2 SASEGT. V shed 6 bases, J shed 3 bases, and the junction held 10 bases outside the gene matches. CDR3 length equals 15 residues. The CDR3 bases are TGTGCCAGCAGCCAATTACTGACAGGGGACTACGAGCAGTACTTC. Translated: CASSQLLTGDYEQYF.

On this clonotype: The missing conserved phenylalanine or tryptophan at the end of this CDR3 makes a read error likely. V is TRBV24-1 and J is TRBJ2-1; TRBD1 might be the D (5 bases). Germline-derived CDR1 and CDR2 are KGHDR and SFDVKD. The length of the CDR3 is 16 residues. Trimming removed 1 base at V and 8 bases at J, with 17 bases between. The CDR3 DNA sequence: TGTGCCACCAGTGATTTAGCGACAGCAAGTTTTGATGAGCAGTTCCTC. It yields the protein CATSDLATASFDEQFL.

This clonotype was detected ten times or more. V gene TRBV20-1 combines with J gene TRBJ2-7; D tentatively fits TRBD1 or TRBD2 (5 bases each). From germline, CDR1 is DFQATT and CDR2 SNEGSKA (reference sequence). This CDR3 is 15 amino acids long. The V gene lost 4 bases and the J gene lost 1 base, with 17 bases spanning the gap. The CDR3 region has the DNA TGCAGTGCTAACCCCGGGACGGACGTATCCTACGAGCAGTACTTC. As protein: CSANPGTDVSYEQYF.

This clonotype appeared many times. The chain couples TRBV3-1 to TRBJ1-1, with no clear D. The V and J ends lost 0 bases and 4 bases respectively, with 9 bases between them. The germline CDR1 and CDR2 sequences are LGHDT and YNNKEL (reference sequence). This CDR3 region has 14 residues. The CDR3 region is CASSQDDYSTEAFF. CDR3 in DNA: TGTGCCAGCAGCCAAGATGATTACAGCACTGAAGCTTTCTTT.

The rearrangement joins TRBV5-1 to TRBJ2-3, with D perhaps matching TRBD2 (6 bases). This CDR3 region has 15 residues. V shed 0 bases and J shed 3 bases, with 11 bases lying between them. Germline V gives CDR1 SGHRS, CDR2 YFSETQ. The CDR3 DNA reads as TGCGCCAGCAGCTTGGTAGGAGGGGTAACAGATACGCAGTATTTT. As protein: CASSLVGGVTDTQYF.

This clonotype was recorded at least ten times. The rearrangement joins TRBV6-1 to TRBJ2-3, with TRBD1 matching over 9 bases. Germline V lookup: CDR1 MNHNS, CDR2 SASEGT. This CDR3 contains 14 residues. V lost 10 bases to trimming and J lost 6 bases; unmatched junction nucleotides: 11. This chain's CDR3 is CATNRGLGTDTQYF. The CDR3 nucleotides read TGTGCCACCAACAGGGGGCTGGGGACGGATACGCAGTATTTT.

V usage is TRBV20-1 and J usage is TRBJ2-7; TRBD1 matches 8 bases. The length of the CDR3 is 14 residues. The germline CDR1 and CDR2 sequences are DFQATT and SNEGSKA (reference sequence). Germline trimming cut 2 bases from V and 0 bases from J; bases unmatched to any gene: 3. The CDR3 spells CSARTGQGSYEQYF. DNA of the CDR3: TGCAGTGCTAGAACAGGACAGGGCTCCTACGAGCAGTACTTC.

The CDR3 DNA reads as TGTGCCAGCAGGCCTAGGGGGGGAGTGCAGCCCCAGCATTTT. It translates to CASRPRGGVQPQHF. The chain is built from TRBV7-8 and TRBJ1-5; the D gene is possibly TRBD1 (6 bases). Trimming shortened V by 6 bases and J by 7 bases, and 16 bases separated the two germline ends. The CDR3 covers 14 residues. The germline V gene has CDR1 SGHVS and CDR2 FQNEAQ.

This clonotype was recorded at least ten times. The CDR3 nucleotides read TGCGCCAGCGCTGCGGCCCACAATGAGCAGTTCTTC. Translation: CASAAAHNEQFF. The chain joins TRBV5-1 to TRBJ2-1; D gene uncertain. The V end was cut by 7 bases, the J end by 5 bases, with 10 bases between. Looked up from germline, CDR1 is SGHRS and CDR2 is YFSETQ. This CDR3 has 12 residues.